Sequencing of this T cell receptor (beta chain) was carried out in a study of blood T cell repertoires in COVID-19. Overall study: Acute and convalescent COVID-19 specimens originated in the United States, Italy and Spain. T cells, B-cell-depleted T cells, or PBMCs supplied cDNA or gDNA.

How the authors handled the data: The assay estimated nucleated cells by amplifying reference gene primers. Profiled with immunoSEQ multiplex PCR; TCRdb holds only in-frame clones, not every one. That table supplies the V and J calls and clone size; D and trimming were determined from the DNA. The repertoire has fewer than 150,000 clones, more than 75% of them found once; the top ten carry more than 3.5%. V was trimmed by 0 bases and J by 5 bases, leaving 15 bases between them. CDR1 SGHRS and CDR2 YFSETQ come from the germline V gene. This CDR3 has 15 amino acids. The sequencing input was peripheral blood. The V and J genes are TRBV5-1 and TRBJ2-7; TRBD2 might be the D (6 bases). The TCR sequence derives from a woman between 55 and 75 years old with acute or convalescent COVID-19. CDR3 bases: TGCGCCAGCAGCTTGGCCCGGGGGTCTGTGGACGAGCAGTACTTC. This translates into CASSLARGSVDEQYF. The complete variable domain, with remaining parts taken from reference TRBV5-1 and TRBJ2-7, reads KAGVTQTPRYLIKTRGQQVTLSCSPISGHRSVSWYQQTPGQGLQFLFEYFSETQRNKGNFPGRFSGRQFSNSRSEMNVSTLELGDSALYLCASSLARGSVDEQYFGPGTRLTVT.